This T cell receptor beta chain is from a study of CD4 T cells in relation to SARS-CoV-2 and coronaviruses. Study findings and constraints: No crossreactivity against non-spike viral proteins was tested here.

As to this clone: Its antigen is not known.

Unexposed donor CD4+ T cells date from about 2011-2018, before the COVID-19 pandemic. The cells were cultured for about 10 days before CD4+ T cells were isolated. Here immunoSEQ multiplex PCR was the method, and the copy in TCRdb shows in-frame clones only, minus some. Among nearly 30,000 clones listed, 76% were seen once. The specimen was CD4+ T cells from PBMCs, cultured in vitro. The sequence came from a human donor in good health.

The CDR3 coding sequence is TGTGCCAGCAGCTTGGGGGGCCACACCGGGGAGCTGTTTTTT. This translates into CASSLGGHTGELFF. The gene calls are TRBV5-4 and TRBJ2-2; weak D call: TRBD1 (5 bases). The germline gives CDR1 SGHNT, CDR2 YYREEE (reference sequence). V was shortened by 0 bases and J by 3 bases, with 6 bases between the two germline ends. The CDR3 runs to 14 residues.